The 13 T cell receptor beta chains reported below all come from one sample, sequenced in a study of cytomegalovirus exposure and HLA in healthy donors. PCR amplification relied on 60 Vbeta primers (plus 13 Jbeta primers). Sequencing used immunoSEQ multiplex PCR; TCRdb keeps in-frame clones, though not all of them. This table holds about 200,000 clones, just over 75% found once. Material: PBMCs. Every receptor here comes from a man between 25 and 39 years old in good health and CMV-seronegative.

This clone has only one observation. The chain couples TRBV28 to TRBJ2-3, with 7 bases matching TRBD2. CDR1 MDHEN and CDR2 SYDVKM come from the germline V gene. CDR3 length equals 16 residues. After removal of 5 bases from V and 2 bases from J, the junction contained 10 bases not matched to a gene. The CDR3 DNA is TGTGCCAGCAGTACCCCTCAGCGGGACCCCACAGATACGCAGTATTTT. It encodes CASSTPQRDPTDTQYF.

CDR3 nucleotide sequence: TGTGCCATCAGGACGGACAGGGTCCCCACTGAAGCTTTCTTT. Encoded protein: CAIRTDRVPTEAFF. The chain uses TRBV10-3 and TRBJ1-1; 8 bases line up with TRBD1. Trimming took 6 bases from V and 4 from J; bases not matched to a gene: 7. Germline V gene data show CDR1 as ENHRY and CDR2 as SYGVKD. This CDR3 is 14 amino acids long.

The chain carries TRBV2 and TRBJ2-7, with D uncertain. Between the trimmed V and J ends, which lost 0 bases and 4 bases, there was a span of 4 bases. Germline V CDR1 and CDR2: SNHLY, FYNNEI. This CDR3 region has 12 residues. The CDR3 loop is CASSEAQYEQYF. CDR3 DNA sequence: TGTGCCAGCAGTGAAGCGCAGTACGAGCAGTACTTC.

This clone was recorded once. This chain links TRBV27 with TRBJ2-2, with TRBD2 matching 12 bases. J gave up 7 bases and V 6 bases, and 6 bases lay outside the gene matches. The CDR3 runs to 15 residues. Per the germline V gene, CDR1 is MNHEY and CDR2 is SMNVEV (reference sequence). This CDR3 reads CASRPLAGGFGELFF. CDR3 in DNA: TGTGCCAGCAGACCCCTAGCGGGAGGGTTCGGGGAGCTGTTTTTT.

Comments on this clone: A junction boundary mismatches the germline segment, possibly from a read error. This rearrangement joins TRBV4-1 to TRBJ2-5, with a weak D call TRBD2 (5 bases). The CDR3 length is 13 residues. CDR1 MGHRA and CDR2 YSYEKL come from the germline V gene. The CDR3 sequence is CASSHADPGIANF. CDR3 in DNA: TGCGCCAGCAGCCATGCCGACCCCGGGATCGCTAACTTC.

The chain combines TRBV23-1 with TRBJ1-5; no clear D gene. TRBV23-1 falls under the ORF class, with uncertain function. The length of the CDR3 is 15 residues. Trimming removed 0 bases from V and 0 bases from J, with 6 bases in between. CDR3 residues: CASSQSPNSNQPQHF. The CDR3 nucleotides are TGCGCCAGCAGTCAATCGCCTAATAGCAATCAGCCCCAGCATTTT.

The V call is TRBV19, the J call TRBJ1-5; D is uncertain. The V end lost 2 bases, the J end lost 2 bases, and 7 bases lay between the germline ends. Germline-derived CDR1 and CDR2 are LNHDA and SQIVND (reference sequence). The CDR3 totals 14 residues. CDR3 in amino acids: CASSIRYGNQPQHF. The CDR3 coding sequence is TGTGCCAGTAGTATACGTTATGGCAATCAGCCCCAGCATTTT.

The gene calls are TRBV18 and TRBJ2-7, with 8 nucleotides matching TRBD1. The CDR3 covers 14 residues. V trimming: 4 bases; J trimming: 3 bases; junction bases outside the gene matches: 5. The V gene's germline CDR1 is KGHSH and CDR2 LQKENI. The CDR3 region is CASSLGQGYYEQYF. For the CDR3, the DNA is TGTGCCAGCTCACTCGGACAGGGTTACTACGAGCAGTACTTC.

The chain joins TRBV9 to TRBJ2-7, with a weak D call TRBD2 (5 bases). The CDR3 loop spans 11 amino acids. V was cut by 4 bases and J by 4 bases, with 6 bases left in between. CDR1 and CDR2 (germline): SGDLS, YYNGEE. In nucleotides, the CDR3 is TGTGCCAGCAGCCCGGGATACGAGCAGTACTTC. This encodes CASSPGYEQYF.

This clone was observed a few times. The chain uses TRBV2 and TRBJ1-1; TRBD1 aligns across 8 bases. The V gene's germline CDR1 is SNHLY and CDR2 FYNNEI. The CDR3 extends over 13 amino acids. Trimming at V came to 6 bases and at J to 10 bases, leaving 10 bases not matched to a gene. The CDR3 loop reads CASRASWTGRAFF. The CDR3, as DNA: TGTGCCAGCAGAGCTTCTTGGACAGGGCGAGCTTTCTTT.

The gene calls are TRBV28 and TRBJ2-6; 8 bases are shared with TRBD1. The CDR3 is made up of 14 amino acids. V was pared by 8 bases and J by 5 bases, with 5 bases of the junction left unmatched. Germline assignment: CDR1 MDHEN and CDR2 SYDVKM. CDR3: CASGRTGRANVLTF. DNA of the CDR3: TGTGCCAGCGGCCGGACAGGGCGGGCCAACGTCCTGACTTTC.

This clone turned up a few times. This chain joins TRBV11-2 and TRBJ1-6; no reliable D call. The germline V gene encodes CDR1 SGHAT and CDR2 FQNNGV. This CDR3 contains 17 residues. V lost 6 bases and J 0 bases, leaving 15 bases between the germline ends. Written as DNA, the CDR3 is TGTGCCAGCAGGAAAGCGGGGATGAGCTCCTATAATTCACCCCTCCACTTT. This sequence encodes CASRKAGMSSYNSPLHF.

CDR3 region: CASRAQRTGNHEQYF. The DNA for the CDR3 is TGTGCCAGCAGAGCCCAGAGGACAGGGAATCACGAGCAGTACTTC. This chain uses TRBV6-5 with TRBJ2-7, with 8 bases lining up with TRBD1. In germline, CDR1 is MNHEY, CDR2 SVGAGI. Trimming removed 6 bases from V and 5 bases from J; junction bases left unmatched: 12. CDR3 length: 15 residues.